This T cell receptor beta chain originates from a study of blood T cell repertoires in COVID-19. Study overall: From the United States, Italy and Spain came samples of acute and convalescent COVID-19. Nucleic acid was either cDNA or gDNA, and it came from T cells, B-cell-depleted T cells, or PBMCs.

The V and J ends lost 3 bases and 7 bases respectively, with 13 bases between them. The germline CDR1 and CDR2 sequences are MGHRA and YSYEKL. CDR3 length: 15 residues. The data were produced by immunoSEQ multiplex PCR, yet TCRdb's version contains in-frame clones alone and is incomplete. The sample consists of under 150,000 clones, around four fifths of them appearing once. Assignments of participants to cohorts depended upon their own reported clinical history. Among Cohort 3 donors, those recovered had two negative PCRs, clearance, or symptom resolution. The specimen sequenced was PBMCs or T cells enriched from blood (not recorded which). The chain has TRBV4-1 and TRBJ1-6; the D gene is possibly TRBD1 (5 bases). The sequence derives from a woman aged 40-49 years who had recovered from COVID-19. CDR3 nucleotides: TGCGCCAGCAGCCAGGGCGGGACGGTGAATTCACCCCTCCACTTT. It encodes CASSQGGTVNSPLHF.